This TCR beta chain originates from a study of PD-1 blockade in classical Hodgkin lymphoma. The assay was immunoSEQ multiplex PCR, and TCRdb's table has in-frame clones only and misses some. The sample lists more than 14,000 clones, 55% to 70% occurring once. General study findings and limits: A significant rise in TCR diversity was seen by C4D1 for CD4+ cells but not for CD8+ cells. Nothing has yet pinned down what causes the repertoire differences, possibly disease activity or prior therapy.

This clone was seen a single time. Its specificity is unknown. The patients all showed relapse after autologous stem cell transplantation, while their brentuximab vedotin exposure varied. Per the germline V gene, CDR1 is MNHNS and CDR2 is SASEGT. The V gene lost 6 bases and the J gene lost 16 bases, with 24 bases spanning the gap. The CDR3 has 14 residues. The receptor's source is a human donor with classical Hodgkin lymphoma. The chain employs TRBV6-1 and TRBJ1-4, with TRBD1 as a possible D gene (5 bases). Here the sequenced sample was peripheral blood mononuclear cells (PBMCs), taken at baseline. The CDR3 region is CASRGGGAGIRRFF. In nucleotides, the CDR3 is TGTGCCAGCAGGGGAGGAGGGGCCGGGATTCGGCGGTTTTTT.